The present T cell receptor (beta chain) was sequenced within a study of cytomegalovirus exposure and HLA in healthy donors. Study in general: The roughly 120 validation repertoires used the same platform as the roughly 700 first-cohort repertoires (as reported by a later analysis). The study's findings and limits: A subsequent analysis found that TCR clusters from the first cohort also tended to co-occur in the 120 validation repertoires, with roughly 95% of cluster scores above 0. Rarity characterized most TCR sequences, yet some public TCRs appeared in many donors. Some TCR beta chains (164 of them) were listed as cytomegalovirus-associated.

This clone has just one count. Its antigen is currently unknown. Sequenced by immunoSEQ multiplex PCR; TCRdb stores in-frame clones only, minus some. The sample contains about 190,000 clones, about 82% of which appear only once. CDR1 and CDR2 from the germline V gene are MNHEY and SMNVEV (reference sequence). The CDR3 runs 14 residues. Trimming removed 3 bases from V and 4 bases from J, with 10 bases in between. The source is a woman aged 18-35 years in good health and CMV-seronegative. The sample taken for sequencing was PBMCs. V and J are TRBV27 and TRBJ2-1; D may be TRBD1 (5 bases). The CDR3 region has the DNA TGTGCCAGCAGTTTTCAGACAGCTTACAATGAGCAGTTCTTC. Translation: CASSFQTAYNEQFF.